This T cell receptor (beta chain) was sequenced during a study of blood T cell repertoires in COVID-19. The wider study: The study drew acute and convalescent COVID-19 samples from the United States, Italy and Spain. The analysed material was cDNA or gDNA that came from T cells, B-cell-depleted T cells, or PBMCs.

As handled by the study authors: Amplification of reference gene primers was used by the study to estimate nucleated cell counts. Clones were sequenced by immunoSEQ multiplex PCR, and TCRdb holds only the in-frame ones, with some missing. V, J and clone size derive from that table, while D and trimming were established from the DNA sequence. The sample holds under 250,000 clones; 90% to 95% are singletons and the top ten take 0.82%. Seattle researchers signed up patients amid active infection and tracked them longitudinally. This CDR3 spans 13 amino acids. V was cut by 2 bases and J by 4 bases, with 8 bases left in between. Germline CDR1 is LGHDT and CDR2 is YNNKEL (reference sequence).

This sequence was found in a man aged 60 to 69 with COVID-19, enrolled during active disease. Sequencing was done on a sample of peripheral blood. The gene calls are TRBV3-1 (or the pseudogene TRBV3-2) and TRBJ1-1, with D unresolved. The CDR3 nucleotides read TGTGCCAGCAGCCAACTGAAGAGCACTGAAGCTTTCTTT. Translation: CASSQLKSTEAFF.